This T cell receptor (beta chain) appears in the sequencing data of a study of cytomegalovirus exposure and HLA in healthy donors. In its sample, this clone was seen a few times. Its antigen is not known. Notes on the study in general: TCR beta chains numbering some 150 were designated cytomegalovirus-associated.

Produced via immunoSEQ multiplex PCR; TCRdb's table is partial and in-frame only. The table shows some 320,000 clones, with 75% to 90% occurring only once. Germline assignment: CDR1 MNHNY and CDR2 SVGAGI (reference sequence). The CDR3 has 12 residues. V was pared by 4 bases and J by 8 bases, with 8 bases between. J is TRBJ2-2 and V is TRBV6-6, with no clear D. Material: PBMCs. This sequence was found in a woman in her 30s in good health and CMV-seropositive. The CDR3 is CASSSPAGELFF. DNA for the CDR3: TGTGCCAGCAGTTCCCCCGCGGGGGAGCTGTTTTTT.